What follows are 8 T cell receptor beta chains derived from one specimen sequenced in a study of identifying expanded T cells in peripheral blood. Here immunoSEQ multiplex PCR was the method, and the copy in TCRdb shows in-frame clones only, minus some. The data show about 58,000 clones, with approximately 82% seen just once and approximately 15% held by the top ten. Input material: blood. The receptors originated from a person aged 18 to 75 in good health.

The chain couples TRBV7-6 to TRBJ2-7; 10 nucleotides agree with TRBD1. Trimming at V came to 5 bases and at J to 6 bases, leaving 13 bases not matched to a gene. The length of the CDR3 is 16 residues. Germline V gene sequence: CDR1 SGHVS, CDR2 FNYEAQ. CDR3 residues: CASSQETGGVRGEQYF. The DNA of the CDR3 is TGTGCCAGCAGCCAAGAGACAGGGGGCGTACGGGGCGAGCAGTACTTC.

This sequence joins TRBV7-9 and TRBJ2-1; TRBD2 matches at 9 bases. From germline, CDR1 is SEHNR and CDR2 FQNEAQ (reference sequence). CDR3 length: 17 residues. The V gene end was trimmed by 4 bases and the J gene end by 7 bases; junction bases not matched to a gene: 14. The CDR3 DNA is TGTGCCAGCAGCTCAGGGGCGGGAGGGAGGATTAGGAATGAGCAGTTCTTC. Its translation is CASSSGAGGRIRNEQFF.

The V call is TRBV29-1, the J call TRBJ2-7; possible D gene TRBD1, 6 bases. The CDR3 has 15 amino acids. The germline V gene encodes CDR1 SQVTM and CDR2 ANQGSEA. V lost 0 bases and J 3 bases, leaving 15 bases between the germline ends. The CDR3 is CSVEDWTENHYEQYF. The CDR3, as DNA: TGCAGCGTTGAAGATTGGACAGAGAACCACTACGAGCAGTACTTC.

As regards this clone: A read error may account for a junction end that differs from germline. The gene calls are TRBV30 and TRBJ2-1; 10 positions match TRBD2. The CDR3 runs 14 residues. Germline CDR1 reads GTSNPN; CDR2 reads SVGIG (reference sequence). The DNA for the CDR3 is TGTACCTGGAGTAGGCTAGCGGGGGACAATGAGCAGTTCTTC. Translation gives CTWSRLAGDNEQFF. The entire variable domain, with the rest obtained from reference TRBV30 and TRBJ2-1, is as follows: SQTIHQWPATLVQPVGSPLSLECTVEGTSNPNLYWYRQAAGRGLQLLFYSVGIGQISSEVPQNLSASRPQDRQFILSSKKLLLSDSGFYLCTWSRLAGDNEQFFGPGTRLTVL.

The chain employs TRBV7-3 and TRBJ1-2, with TRBD1 identical over 11 bases. The CDR3 is made up of 17 amino acids. Germline CDR1 SGHTA, CDR2 FQGTGA. The ends lost 5 bases at V and 3 bases at J; junction bases unmatched: 11. CDR3 nucleotide sequence: TGTGCCAGCAGCGCCCAGGACAGGGGGCCCTTCGACTATGGCTACACCTTC. It encodes CASSAQDRGPFDYGYTF.

This sequence joins TRBV27 and TRBJ2-3, with 8 bases identical to TRBD2. V lost 5 bases and J lost 4; bases outside the gene matches: 8. The germline V gene encodes CDR1 MNHEY and CDR2 SMNVEV (reference sequence). This CDR3 spans 15 amino acids. This CDR3 is CASSPRGVMADTQYF. DNA of the CDR3: TGTGCCAGCAGTCCGCGGGGGGTGATGGCAGATACGCAGTATTTT.

The rearrangement links TRBV6-6 to TRBJ1-2; TRBD1 might be the D (6 bases). The CDR3 totals 15 residues. Germline CDR1 is MNHNY and CDR2 is SVGAGI (reference sequence). The V end was cut by 3 bases, the J end by 4 bases, with 15 bases between. This CDR3 reads CASSYRATGTYGYTF. The CDR3 nucleotides read TGTGCCAGCAGTTATCGGGCGACAGGAACCTATGGCTACACCTTC.

The chain employs TRBV7-9 and TRBJ2-1; TRBD2 matches 7 bases. Per the germline V gene, CDR1 is SEHNR and CDR2 is FQNEAQ (reference sequence). V lost 5 bases, J lost 3 bases, and 7 bases stayed unmatched. This CDR3 has 15 residues. The DNA of the CDR3 is TGTGCCAGCAGCGCCACTAGCGCCGACTACAATGAGCAGTTCTTC. Its protein product is CASSATSADYNEQFF.